The rows below give T cell receptor beta chains drawn from one sample of a study of siplizumab effects on memory and regulatory T cells. The assay was immunoSEQ multiplex PCR, and TCRdb's table has in-frame clones only and misses some. The sample lists tens of thousands of clones; around four fifths were seen once. Specimen: memory CD4+ T cells sorted from blood. These receptors all stem from a human donor in good health. Both conserved end residues are part of each CDR3. The order of the fields is V gene, D gene, clone size, J gene, CDR3 protein, CDR3 DNA. D genes are given only for firm matches. Not every row has a clone size; where given, it reads once, few, many or a size class.

>TRBV6-5|TRBD2|.|TRBJ2-1
CASSYLGLAGGGEQFF
TGTGCCAGCAGTTACCTAGGACTAGCGGGAGGAGGTGAGCAGTTCTTC
>TRBV5-6|.|.|TRBJ1-1
CASSLDDRFSEAFF
TGTGCCAGCAGCTTGGACGACAGGTTTTCTGAAGCTTTCTTT
>TRBV6-5|.|few|TRBJ1-2
CASSYASNYGYTF
TGTGCCAGCAGTTACGCTTCTAACTATGGCTACACCTTC
>TRBV7-2|.|.|TRBJ2-3
CASSLDVGRGTDTQYF
TGTGCCAGCAGCTTAGACGTGGGCAGGGGCACAGATACGCAGTATTTT
>TRBV25-1|TRBD1|.|TRBJ2-7
CASSGSGTGVGEQYF
TGTGCCAGCAGTGGATCCGGGACAGGGGTTGGGGAGCAGTACTTC
>TRBV6-5|TRBD1|.|TRBJ1-3
CASSKPTTGGNTIYF
TGTGCCAGCAGTAAACCGACGACAGGGGGAAACACCATATATTTT
>TRBV19|TRBD2|.|TRBJ2-7
CASSHPGTNYEQYF
TGTGCCAGTAGTCACCCCGGGACTAACTACGAGCAGTACTTC
>TRBV4-1|.|.|TRBJ1-5
CASSQVQRHSNQPQHF
TGCGCCAGCAGCCAAGTTCAACGTCATAGCAATCAGCCCCAGCATTTT
>TRBV5-1|.|.|TRBJ1-2
CATTESTRRRGPRREFDGYTF
TGCGCCACTACAGAAAGTACACGGAGGAGGGGTCCCCGGAGGGAGTTTGATGGCTACACCTTC
>TRBV7-6|.|.|TRBJ1-4
CASSLGATNEKLFF
TGTGCCAGCAGCTTAGGGGCAACTAATGAAAAACTGTTTTTT
>TRBV18|TRBD1|.|TRBJ1-1
CASSPATGGTEAFF
TGTGCCAGCTCACCGGCGACAGGGGGCACTGAAGCTTTCTTT
>TRBV27|TRBD1|many|TRBJ1-2
CASSLSQGLGNYGYTF
TGTGCCAGCAGTTTATCACAGGGGTTAGGTAACTATGGCTACACCTTC
>TRBV6-6|.|.|TRBJ1-1
CASTSPGANTEAFF
TGTGCCAGCACCTCTCCGGGGGCGAACACTGAAGCTTTCTTT
>TRBV18|TRBD1|.|TRBJ2-6
CASSPTGATANVLTF
TGTGCCAGCTCACCGACAGGGGCTACGGCCAACGTCCTGACTTTC
>TRBV7-9|TRBD1|few|TRBJ1-1
CASSYNRGGTEAFF
TGTGCCAGCAGCTATAACAGGGGAGGGACTGAAGCTTTCTTT
>TRBV6-1|.|.|TRBJ1-1
CASSEGGEGRPEAFF
TGTGCCAGCAGTGAAGGGGGTGAGGGACGGCCTGAAGCTTTCTTT
>TRBV6-5|.|.|TRBJ1-1
CASSYLDLNTEAFF
TGTGCCAGCAGTTATTTGGATCTAAACACTGAAGCTTTCTTT
>TRBV10-3|TRBD1|.|TRBJ2-7
CAISESMDRGHEQYF
TGTGCCATCAGTGAGTCTATGGACAGGGGCCACGAGCAGTACTTC
>TRBV5-5|.|.|TRBJ2-1
CASSLPGYDEQFF
TGTGCCAGCAGCTTACCAGGGTACGATGAGCAGTTCTTC
>TRBV9|.|.|TRBJ1-2
CASSVDGANYGYTF
TGTGCCAGCAGCGTAGATGGCGCTAACTATGGCTACACCTTC
>TRBV9|TRBD2|.|TRBJ2-3
CASSVHLTGTSTTDTQYF
TGTGCCAGCAGCGTACATTTGACCGGGACTAGTACCACAGATACGCAGTATTTT
>TRBV5-1|TRBD1|.|TRBJ2-3
CASRAQGAGDTQYF
TGCGCCAGCAGGGCTCAGGGGGCAGGGGATACGCAGTATTTT
>TRBV19|TRBD1|.|TRBJ1-5
CASRSRQGGTQPQHF
TGTGCCAGCCGGAGTCGGCAGGGGGGAACTCAGCCCCAGCATTTT
>TRBV11-1|.|.|TRBJ2-1
CASSLGTDYNEQFF
TGTGCCAGCAGCTTAGGGACGGACTACAATGAGCAGTTCTTC
>TRBV28|.|.|TRBJ2-2
CASSFLGTGELFF
TGTGCCAGCAGTTTTCTCGGCACCGGGGAGCTGTTTTTT
>TRBV10-2|.|.|TRBJ2-5
CASSYRDSEETQYF
TGCGCCAGCAGTTACCGGGACTCCGAAGAGACCCAGTACTTC
>TRBV7-3|.|.|TRBJ2-1
CASSSQVHNEQFF
TGTGCCAGCAGCTCCCAGGTGCACAATGAGCAGTTCTTC
>TRBV4-2|TRBD1|.|TRBJ2-6
CASSQAVGQGAGANVLTF
TGTGCCAGCAGCCAAGCGGTGGGACAGGGGGCTGGGGCCAACGTCCTGACTTTC
>TRBV7-7|.|.|TRBJ2-7
CASSLGGALGENEQYF
TGTGCCAGCAGCTTAGGCGGGGCTTTGGGTGAGAACGAGCAGTACTTC
>TRBV5-1|.|.|TRBJ2-7
CASSFTGEYEQYF
TGCGCCAGCAGCTTTACAGGCGAGTACGAGCAGTACTTC
>TRBV18|.|.|TRBJ1-6
CASSPESPLDSPLHF
TGTGCCAGCTCACCGGAGAGCCCTTTAGATTCACCCCTCCACTTT
>TRBV18|TRBD1|.|TRBJ1-1
CASSPGDSNTEAFF
TGTGCCAGCTCACCTGGGGACAGCAACACTGAAGCTTTCTTT
>TRBV5-6|TRBD1|.|TRBJ2-5
CASSFGQEGPRETQYF
TGTGCCAGCAGCTTCGGACAGGAAGGGCCCCGAGAGACCCAGTACTTC
>TRBV6-5|TRBD1|medium-sized|TRBJ1-2
CASNPGTGDYGYTF
TGTGCCAGCAATCCCGGGACAGGGGACTATGGCTACACCTTC
>TRBV25-1|TRBD1|.|TRBJ2-3
CASSLSGTGDTDTQYF
TGTGCCAGCAGTCTGTCCGGGACAGGGGATACAGATACGCAGTATTTT
>TRBV18|.|.|TRBJ1-1
CASSVRQRMNTEAFF
TGTGCCAGCTCAGTTAGACAGAGAATGAACACTGAAGCTTTCTTT
>TRBV6-1|.|.|TRBJ1-1
CASSELLWGTEAFF
TGTGCCAGCAGTGAACTCCTATGGGGAACTGAAGCTTTCTTT
>TRBV12-5|.|.|TRBJ2-3
CASGLGASETTDTQYF
TGTGCTAGTGGTTTGGGGGCTAGCGAGACCACAGATACGCAGTATTTT
>TRBV6-1|.|few|TRBJ1-5
CASSESGSDQPQHF
TGTGCCAGCAGTGAATCAGGGTCGGATCAGCCCCAGCATTTT
>TRBV14|.|.|TRBJ1-6
CASSQELGRVNSPLHF
TGTGCCAGCAGCCAAGAGTTGGGCAGGGTAAATTCACCCCTCCACTTT
>TRBV5-1|TRBD2|.|TRBJ2-7
CASRSGGGLNEQYF
TGCGCCAGCAGATCTGGCGGGGGGCTGAACGAGCAGTACTTC
>TRBV2|.|few|TRBJ2-3
CASTKGQDTQYF
TGTGCCAGCACAAAGGGGCAAGATACGCAGTATTTT
>TRBV20-1|TRBD1|.|TRBJ2-7
CSPGQGNEQYF
TGCAGCCCGGGACAGGGAAACGAGCAGTACTTC
>TRBV5-1|TRBD1|.|TRBJ1-2
CASSFGTARYYGYTF
TGCGCCAGCAGCTTTGGGACAGCGAGATACTATGGCTACACCTTC
>TRBV18|.|.|TRBJ1-4
CASSPAGDGEKLFF
TGTGCCAGCTCTCCTGCAGGGGACGGTGAAAAACTGTTTTTT
>TRBV19|TRBD1|.|TRBJ1-5
CASSIVGGYPQPQHF
TGTGCCAGTAGTATAGTAGGGGGCTACCCCCAGCCCCAGCATTTT
>TRBV5-8|.|.|TRBJ1-3
CASSLVVSGGNTIYF
TGTGCCAGCAGCTTGGTTGTTTCGGGCGGAAACACCATATATTTT
>TRBV2|.|.|TRBJ1-1
CASNPRAEAFF
TGTGCCAGCAACCCACGGGCTGAAGCTTTCTTT
>TRBV28|TRBD1|once|TRBJ1-2
CASSPRGQGANYGYTF
TGTGCCAGCAGCCCTCGGGGACAGGGGGCCAACTATGGCTACACCTTC
>TRBV4-2|.|.|TRBJ2-2
CASSQYGELFF
TGTGCCAGCAGCCAATACGGGGAGCTGTTTTTT